The entry below gives a single T cell receptor (beta chain) sequence along with its context. The target of this receptor is not known. Base qualities are missing; no much larger clone stands one base away. This sample is drawn from a study of a mutant IDH1 vaccine in newly diagnosed glioma (TCRdb year 2021). Background for the entire study: In the chemotherapy-containing groups, vaccination started alongside temozolomide cycles, whereas in patients who had radiotherapy alone it started 4-6 weeks after radiotherapy. Before enrollment, most patients had been given radiochemotherapy with temozolomide as standard therapy, while the rest had received either radiotherapy alone or temozolomide alone. Of the 25 to 35 treated patients, about 62% were male and about 40% were female, and a mean age of roughly 41 years was recorded. Longitudinal TCRB deep sequencing was performed for some 25 treated patients wherever samples were available for exploratory analyses. The week-35 safety follow-up took place at visit V12, and the week-47 end of study took place at visit V13. Six visits were used for peripheral blood collection: V03 (baseline), V05, V07, V10, V12 and V13. What the study reported, not specific to this receptor: Pseudoprogression seemed to be unrelated to changes in the top peripheral T cell clonotypes found by TCRB sequencing. Vaccine-induced immune responses across multiple MHC alleles were detected in 93.3% of patients. The authors stated that sample limitations prevented analyses of patient blood samples from being reproduced. Availability determined which PBMC samples were chosen for TCRB deep sequencing.

The sample's time point label, in plain terms: week 35, safety follow-up. Each vaccine dose, consisting of 300 ug of a 20-mer mutant IDH1 peptide in Montanide, was administered subcutaneously with topical imiquimod. Patients received eight vaccinations in weeks 1, 3, 5, 7, 11, 15, 19 and 23, corresponding to visits V03 through V10. The donors had newly diagnosed IDH1-mutant astrocytomas of WHO grade 3 or 4 that showed loss of nuclear ATRX. The samples were drawn from NOA16, a multicentre, single-arm, open-label phase I trial in Germany that tested a mutant IDH1 peptide vaccine in humans for the first time. The DNeasy Blood and Tissue Kit was used to extract genomic DNA from EDTA blood for TCRB sequencing. Libraries came from the immunoSEQ multiplex PCR assay. Following the manufacturer's protocol, the hsTCRB Kit was used to amplify rearranged TCR beta chain sequences. An Illumina MiSeq was used to sequence the TCRB libraries. From the authors' description of their analysis: The kit vendor's proprietary platform handled demultiplexing, trimming and gene mapping. Entries here come from immuneACCESS through TCRdb and include only in-frame sequences with V and J called. Some clones fail to appear in such tables; in the studies checked, an unresolved V gene covers under half of the shortfall, and the cause of the remainder is unknown. V, J and clone size reflect that table, while D and trimming were determined from the DNA. Present in this sample are under 40,000 clones, roughly 80% of which were seen just once. Just over 15% of the sample goes to the ten largest clones.

Taken from the germline V gene, the CDR1 and CDR2 loops are SGHTA and FQGNSA. Here V drops 1 base and J drops 2 bases, and the junction holds 11 bases not matched to any gene. The CDR3 runs 18 residues from the cysteine to the phenylalanine. Here the CDR3 DNA is all that survives: 54 bases in frame from base 1. Sequences were derived from PBMCs, sampled from a glioma patient whose treatment included an IDH1 peptide vaccine. The receptor chain draws on TRBV7-2 and TRBJ2-1, and TRBD2 matches 7 of the central bases. The TCR was taken from a young man with glioma. The bases are TGTGCCAGCAGCTTAGATTTGTCCCGGGCGGGAGCCTACAATGAGCAGTTCTTC. This translates into CASSLDLSRAGAYNEQFF.